Below, 24 T cell receptor beta chains from the same sample are listed, as sequenced in a study of T cells in Graves' hyperthyroidism and ophthalmopathy. TCR beta CDR3 region amplification was performed from RNA transcripts. First-round RT-PCR targeting the TCR CDR3 was performed with the HTBI primer set. MiXCR was run by TCRdb on the multiplex PCR reads, yielding one entry per CDR3 protein. The data contain hundreds of thousands of distinct CDR3 sequences, about a sixth of them singletons. Sample: blood. The origin of the receptors is a woman aged 18-30 years with Graves' hyperthyroidism.

This clonotype was seen ten or more times. J is TRBJ2-1 and V is TRBV20-1, with D possibly matching TRBD2 (7 bases). The CDR3 is 14 amino acids. The germline V gene encodes CDR1 DFQATT and CDR2 SNEGSKA (reference sequence). The V end was cut by 5 bases, the J end by 7 bases, with 18 bases between. CDR3 amino acids: CSASWGGRVNEQFF. CDR3 nucleotides: TGCAGTGCTTCGTGGGGGGGGCGCGTAAATGAGCAGTTCTTC.

This clonotype was observed at least ten times. The chain uses TRBV3-1 and TRBJ2-7, with 10 bases matching TRBD1. Trimming cost V 1 base and J 4 bases; bases outside gene matches: 4. This CDR3 has 15 residues. Looked up from germline, CDR1 is LGHDT and CDR2 is YNNKEL (reference sequence). In DNA form, the CDR3 reads TGTGCCAGCAGCCAAGTTCCGGACAGGGGGTACGAGCAGTACTTC. This codes for CASSQVPDRGYEQYF.

J is TRBJ2-5 and V is TRBV15, with a tentative D call TRBD1 (5 bases). The V end was cut by 0 bases, the J end by 14 bases, with 16 bases between. Germline V gene lookup returns CDR1 LNHNV and CDR2 YYDKDF (reference sequence). The CDR3 is made up of 13 amino acids. The CDR3 DNA sequence: TGTGCCACCAGCAGAGACCACGGACACCTCCCCTACTTC. Translated, it gives CATSRDHGHLPYF.

This clonotype was seen ten or more times. V and J are TRBV24-1 and TRBJ1-5; 8 bases match TRBD1. CDR3 length: 16 residues. After removal of 7 bases from V and 2 bases from J, the junction contained 9 bases not matched to a gene. Germline V gene sequence: CDR1 KGHDR, CDR2 SFDVKD. The DNA of the CDR3 is TGTGCCACCAGCGATGGACAGGGACAGGGCAATCAGCCCCAGCATTTT. It translates to CATSDGQGQGNQPQHF.

This clonotype was detected ten times or more. This chain uses TRBV3-1 with TRBJ1-2; perhaps TRBD1 as D (5 bases). Germline assignment: CDR1 LGHDT and CDR2 YNNKEL (reference sequence). V was pared by 5 bases and J by 8 bases, with 15 bases between. The CDR3 length is 13 residues. The CDR3 region is CASSAGEGLGYTF. The DNA for the CDR3 is TGTGCCAGCAGCGCCGGGGAGGGACTGGGCTACACCTTC.

The V and J genes are TRBV12-3 or TRBV12-4 and TRBJ2-7, with TRBD1 as a possible D gene (6 bases). Trimming removed 6 bases at V and 7 bases at J, with 16 bases between. This CDR3 region has 13 residues. The CDR3 loop is CASRGLGAPEQYF. CDR3 DNA sequence: TGTGCCAGCAGAGGACTGGGGGCTCCGGAGCAGTACTTC.

This clonotype has more than one count but fewer than ten. This rearrangement joins TRBV29-1 to TRBJ2-1; weak D call: TRBD2 (5 bases). This CDR3 contains 13 residues. Trimming took 6 bases from V and 9 from J, leaving 18 bases between them. Germline CDR1 and CDR2: SQVTM and ANQGSEA. DNA of the CDR3: TGCAGCGTGGACTTGGCTTTGCTGGGTGAGCAGTTCTTC. Protein product: CSVDLALLGEQFF.

This clonotype was seen once. The CDR3 is CAWSTGGSGNTIYF. The DNA of the CDR3 is TGTGCCTGGAGTACCGGGGGGTCTGGAAACACCATATATTTT. The J gene is TRBJ1-3, the V gene TRBV30, with D perhaps matching TRBD1 (5 bases). Trimming removed 2 bases from V and 1 base from J, with 9 bases in between. The CDR3 is 14 residues long. Germline lookup yields CDR1 GTSNPN and CDR2 SVGIG (reference sequence). The full variable domain, in which reference TRBV30 and TRBJ1-3 provide the parts outside the CDR3, is SQTIHQWPATLVQPVGSPLSLECTVEGTSNPNLYWYRQAAGRGLQLLFYSVGIGQISSEVPQNLSASRPQDRQFILSSKKLLLSDSGFYLCAWSTGGSGNTIYFGEGSWLTVV.

This clonotype was counted many times. The genes are TRBV10-2 and TRBJ1-1; D is unresolved. CDR1 is WSHSY and CDR2 is SAAADI in the germline V gene. The length of the CDR3 is 15 residues. Trimming stripped 6 bases from V and 0 bases from J, with 14 bases between. CDR3 region: CASRRPQSMNTEAFF. As DNA, the CDR3 is TGCGCCAGCAGGAGGCCCCAAAGCATGAACACTGAAGCTTTCTTT.

The chain uses TRBV3-1 and TRBJ2-3; a weak D match, TRBD1 (5 bases). Germline CDR1 LGHDT, CDR2 YNNKEL (reference sequence). The CDR3 has 16 residues. Trimming removed 2 bases at V and 0 bases at J, with 12 bases between. The CDR3 DNA is TGTGCCAGCAGCCAATGGGGCCAGTACAGCACAGATACGCAGTATTTT. Its protein product is CASSQWGQYSTDTQYF.

This clonotype was detected ten times or more. The DNA for the CDR3 is TGTGCCACCACTCGGCTCCCTAACTATGGCTACACCTTC. It codes for CATTRLPNYGYTF. The chain combines TRBV15 with TRBJ1-2; unclear D gene. The CDR3 totals 13 residues. In germline, CDR1 is LNHNV, CDR2 YYDKDF (reference sequence). Trimming left V 7 bases short and J 0 bases short, with 9 bases between.

This clonotype was detected ten times or more. The V and J genes are TRBV2 and TRBJ2-3; either TRBD1 or TRBD2 may supply D (5 bases each). The CDR3 consists of 15 residues. The V gene's germline CDR1 is SNHLY and CDR2 FYNNEI. Between the trimmed V and J ends, which lost 3 bases and 2 bases, there was a span of 12 bases. This CDR3 reads CASSERGQYTDTQYF. CDR3 DNA sequence: TGTGCCAGCAGTGAGAGGGGCCAATACACAGATACGCAGTATTTT. Drawing the rest from reference TRBV2 and TRBJ2-3, the complete variable domain is EPEVTQTPSHQVTQMGQEVILRCVPISNHLYFYWYRQILGQKVEFLVSFYNNEISEKSEIFDDQFSVERPDGSNFTLKIRSTKLEDSAMYFCASSERGQYTDTQYFGPGTRLTVL.

V is TRBV29-1 and J is TRBJ2-1, with TRBD1 matching over 11 bases. The CDR3 has 18 residues. Trimming removed 4 bases from V and 4 bases from J; junction bases left unmatched: 15. The germline V gene encodes CDR1 SQVTM and CDR2 ANQGSEA. The CDR3 nucleotides are TGCAGCGTTGCTAGTGGAGGAGAGGGACAGGGGGATTACAATGAGCAGTTCTTC. Translating it yields CSVASGGEGQGDYNEQFF.

This clonotype was observed many times. CDR3 residues: CASSVEQGGYGYTF. CDR3 DNA sequence: TGTGCCAGCAGCGTAGAACAGGGGGGGTATGGCTACACCTTC. The V and J genes are TRBV9 and TRBJ1-2; 8 nucleotides line up with TRBD1. The CDR3 runs 14 residues. Germline lookup yields CDR1 SGDLS and CDR2 YYNGEE. J was trimmed by 5 bases and V by 0 bases; bases with no gene match: 3. The full variable domain, completed using reference TRBV9 and TRBJ1-2, is DSGVTQTPKHLITATGQRVTLRCSPRSGDLSVYWYQQSLDQGLQFLIQYYNGEERAKGNILERFSAQQFPDLHSELNLSSLELGDSALYFCASSVEQGGYGYTFGSGTRLTVV.

CDR3 region: CAWSVSSVLDTQYF. As DNA, the CDR3 is TGTGCCTGGAGTGTAAGTAGCGTACTCGATACGCAGTATTTT. The rearrangement links TRBV30 to TRBJ2-3, with D perhaps matching TRBD2 (5 bases). The germline gives CDR1 GTSNPN, CDR2 SVGIG (reference sequence). The V end lost 0 bases, the J end lost 6 bases, and 13 bases lay between the germline ends. The length of the CDR3 is 14 residues.

The genes are TRBV15 and TRBJ2-5, with a tentative D call TRBD1 (6 bases). The germline V gene encodes CDR1 LNHNV and CDR2 YYDKDF (reference sequence). CDR3 length: 15 residues. Deletions cut 5 bases from V and 1 base from J, with 14 bases between. CDR3 amino acids: CATSGGWGLQETQYF. For the CDR3, the DNA is TGTGCCACCAGCGGTGGATGGGGGCTCCAAGAGACCCAGTACTTC.

In its sample, this clonotype was seen many times. The chain carries TRBV20-1 and TRBJ2-4, with D possibly matching TRBD2 (6 bases). The length of the CDR3 is 14 residues. Per germline, CDR1 DFQATT and CDR2 SNEGSKA (reference sequence). V was trimmed by 6 bases and J by 0 bases, leaving 12 bases between them. CDR3 nucleotide sequence: TGCAGTGCCGATTCCGGGGGAGCCAAAAACATTCAGTACTTC. This gives the protein CSADSGGAKNIQYF.

This clonotype came up many times. The chain has TRBV28 and TRBJ2-5, with 9 bases lining up with TRBD2. Germline CDR1 reads MDHEN; CDR2 reads SYDVKM. V trimming: 1 base; J trimming: 2 bases; junction bases outside the gene matches: 8. This CDR3 region has 17 residues. CDR3 loop: CASSLLTSGGVQETQYF. The CDR3 region has the DNA TGTGCCAGCAGTTTATTGACTAGCGGAGGGGTACAAGAGACCCAGTACTTC.

The table lists this clonotype with many counts. V and J are TRBV6-2 or TRBV6-3 and TRBJ1-1; a possible D gene is TRBD1 (5 bases). V lost 8 bases, J lost 1 base, and 14 bases lay in between. Germline assignment: CDR1 MNHEY and CDR2 SVGEGT. The CDR3 runs 14 residues. The CDR3 reads CASGEAGWNTEAFF. CDR3 DNA sequence: TGTGCCAGCGGGGAGGCAGGGTGGAACACTGAAGCTTTCTTT.

CDR3 protein: CASSRAPGQMNTEAFF. CDR3 in DNA: TGCGCCAGCAGCCGTGCCCCAGGACAGATGAACACTGAAGCTTTCTTT. The V call is TRBV5-1, the J call TRBJ1-1, with D possibly being TRBD1 (6 bases). V lost 4 bases, J lost 0 bases, and 16 bases lay in between. CDR3 length equals 16 residues. CDR1 is SGHRS and CDR2 is YFSETQ in the germline V gene.

The V and J genes are TRBV12-3 or TRBV12-4 and TRBJ2-3, with D possibly matching TRBD2 (6 bases). The CDR3 is 15 residues long. V lost 6 bases and J 4 bases, leaving 17 bases between the germline ends. The chain's CDR3 is CASRHRGKMADTQYF. The CDR3 nucleotides read TGTGCCAGCAGGCACCGGGGGAAGATGGCAGATACGCAGTATTTT.

Ten or more counts support this clonotype. J is TRBJ1-2 and V is TRBV2, with D tentatively TRBD1 (5 bases). The germline V gene encodes CDR1 SNHLY and CDR2 FYNNEI. The CDR3 runs to 14 residues. V lost 6 bases, J lost 7 bases, and 18 bases lay in between. CDR3 amino acids: CASSLRESSAGYTF. CDR3 coding DNA: TGTGCCAGCAGCCTCAGGGAATCTTCGGCTGGCTACACCTTC. The complete variable domain, with remaining parts taken from reference TRBV2 and TRBJ1-2, reads EPEVTQTPSHQVTQMGQEVILRCVPISNHLYFYWYRQILGQKVEFLVSFYNNEISEKSEIFDDQFSVERPDGSNFTLKIRSTKLEDSAMYFCASSLRESSAGYTFGSGTRLTVV.

This clonotype was counted many times. The rearrangement links TRBV6-1 to TRBJ2-7, with a tentative D call TRBD1 (6 bases). Looked up from germline, CDR1 is MNHNS and CDR2 is SASEGT. Trimming pared 3 bases from V and 5 bases from J, leaving 14 bases between. This CDR3 contains 14 residues. This CDR3 reads CASSDTGRVNEQYF. CDR3 nucleotide sequence: TGTGCCAGCAGTGACACAGGGCGAGTAAACGAGCAGTACTTC.

There are many counts of this clonotype. The rearrangement links TRBV2 to TRBJ1-1, with 8 bases aligning to TRBD1. The CDR3 is 15 residues long. Germline V CDR1 and CDR2: SNHLY, FYNNEI. Trimming cost V 3 bases and J 1 base; bases outside gene matches: 4. CDR3 in amino acids: CASSDGQGGNTEAFF. CDR3 nucleotide sequence: TGTGCCAGCAGTGACGGACAGGGTGGGAACACTGAAGCTTTCTTT.